This paragraph reports one TCR beta chain. The sample originates from a study of cytomegalovirus exposure and HLA in healthy donors. Vbeta (60) and Jbeta (13) primers were used in the PCR. Assay: immunoSEQ multiplex PCR; the TCRdb copy retains only in-frame clones and omits some. The sample has 40,000 to 45,000 clones, 70% to 80% seen once. V lost 2 bases and J lost 2, with 15 bases in between. Germline assignment: CDR1 MNHEY and CDR2 SVGAGI. This CDR3 spans 16 amino acids. This TCR was sampled from a man aged 25 to 45 in good health and CMV-seronegative. The sequencing input was PBMCs. The chain couples TRBV6-5 to TRBJ1-1; no clear D. The chain's CDR3 is CASSYTHSAGNTEAFF. In nucleotides, the CDR3 is TGTGCCAGCAGTTACACGCATAGTGCAGGAAACACTGAAGCTTTCTTT.